This T cell receptor (beta chain) was recorded in a study of T cell clonotyping in hematopoietic cell transplantation. Study-wide findings and caveats: At the given depth, recipient repertoires were over 95% de novo clonotypes.

As regards this clone: The antigen remains undetermined.

The assay was immunoSEQ multiplex PCR, and TCRdb's table has in-frame clones only and misses some. The profile shows about 12,000 clones, approximately 92% of them singletons. V was pared by 0 bases and J by 4 bases, with 0 bases of the junction left unmatched. The CDR3 is made up of 13 amino acids. CDR1 is SGHNT and CDR2 is YYREEE in the germline V gene (reference sequence). The specimen sequenced was peripheral blood mononuclear cells. The V and J genes are TRBV5-4 and TRBJ1-2; 7 nucleotides line up with TRBD1. The clonotype comes from a man aged 25-45 years in good health. Some clones in this sample may be carry-over from other donors' samples. CDR3 sequence: CASSLAGGYGYTF. CDR3 nucleotide sequence: TGTGCCAGCAGCTTGGCAGGGGGCTATGGCTACACCTTC.